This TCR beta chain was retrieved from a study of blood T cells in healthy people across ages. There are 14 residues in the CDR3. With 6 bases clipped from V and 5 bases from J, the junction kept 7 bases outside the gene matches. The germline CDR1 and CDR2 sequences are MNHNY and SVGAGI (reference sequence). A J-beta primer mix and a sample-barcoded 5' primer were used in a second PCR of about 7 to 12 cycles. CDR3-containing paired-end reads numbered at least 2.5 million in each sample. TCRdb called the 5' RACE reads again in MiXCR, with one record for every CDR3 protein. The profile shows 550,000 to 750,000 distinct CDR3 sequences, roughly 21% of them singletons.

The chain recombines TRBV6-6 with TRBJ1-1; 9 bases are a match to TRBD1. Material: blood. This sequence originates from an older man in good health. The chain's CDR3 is CASSPGQGITEAFF. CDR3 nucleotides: TGTGCCAGCAGCCCTGGACAGGGGATTACTGAAGCTTTCTTT.